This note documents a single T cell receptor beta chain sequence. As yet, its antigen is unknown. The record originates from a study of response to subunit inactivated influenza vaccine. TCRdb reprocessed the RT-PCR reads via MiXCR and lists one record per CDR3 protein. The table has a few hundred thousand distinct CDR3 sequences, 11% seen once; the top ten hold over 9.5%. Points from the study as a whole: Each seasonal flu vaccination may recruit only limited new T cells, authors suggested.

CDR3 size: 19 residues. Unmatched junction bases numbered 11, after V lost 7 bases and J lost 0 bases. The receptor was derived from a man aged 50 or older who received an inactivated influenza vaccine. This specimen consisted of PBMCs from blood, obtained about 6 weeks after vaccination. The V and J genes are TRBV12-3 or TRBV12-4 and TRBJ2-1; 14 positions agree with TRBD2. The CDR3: CASTWTSGRPFSSYNEQFF. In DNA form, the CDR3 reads TGTGCCAGCACTTGGACTAGCGGGAGGCCGTTTAGCTCCTACAATGAGCAGTTCTTC.